This T cell receptor (beta chain) was recorded in a study of cytomegalovirus exposure and HLA in healthy donors. Primers: 60 Vbeta forward and 13 Jbeta reverse. Clones were sequenced by immunoSEQ multiplex PCR, and TCRdb holds only the in-frame ones, with some missing. The repertoire includes under 140,000 clones, approximately 86% of them detected once, and around 2% sits in the top ten. CDR1 is KGHSH, CDR2 LQKENI, per germline. Trimming took 3 bases from V and 4 from J, leaving 9 bases between them. The CDR3 runs to 13 residues. This sequence was found in a man between 40 and 49 years old in good health and CMV-seronegative. J is TRBJ1-1 and V is TRBV18, with TRBD1 as a possible D gene (6 bases). Sequencing was carried out using PBMCs. The CDR3 spells CASSPGQLTEAFF. The CDR3 DNA follows: TGTGCCAGCTCACCTGGACAGCTCACTGAAGCTTTCTTT. The full variable domain, rest sourced from reference TRBV18 and TRBJ1-1, is NAGVMQNPRHLVRRRGQEARLRCSPMKGHSHVYWYRQLPEEGLKFMVYLQKENIIDESGMPKERFSAEFPKEGPSILRIQQVVRGDSAAYFCASSPGQLTEAFFGQGTRLTVV.